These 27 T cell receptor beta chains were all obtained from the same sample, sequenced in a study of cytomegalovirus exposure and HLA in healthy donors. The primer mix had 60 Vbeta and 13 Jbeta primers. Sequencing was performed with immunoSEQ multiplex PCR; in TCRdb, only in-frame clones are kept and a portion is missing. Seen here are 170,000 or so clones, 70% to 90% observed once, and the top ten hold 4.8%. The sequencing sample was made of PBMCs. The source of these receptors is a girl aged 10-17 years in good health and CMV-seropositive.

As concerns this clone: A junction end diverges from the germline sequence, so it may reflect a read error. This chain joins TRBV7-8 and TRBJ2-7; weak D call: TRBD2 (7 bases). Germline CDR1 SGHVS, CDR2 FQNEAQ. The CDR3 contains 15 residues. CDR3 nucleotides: TGTGCCAGCAGCTTAGAGGGGGGGGCTGGCTACGGGCAGTACTTC. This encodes CASSLEGGAGYGQYF.

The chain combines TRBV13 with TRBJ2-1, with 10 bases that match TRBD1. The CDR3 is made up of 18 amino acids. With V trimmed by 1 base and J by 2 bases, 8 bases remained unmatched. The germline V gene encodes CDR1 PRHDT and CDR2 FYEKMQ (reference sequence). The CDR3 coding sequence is TGTGCCAGCAGCTTAGAGCTGGGGACAGGGGCGCCCTACAATGAGCAGTTCTTC. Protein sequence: CASSLELGTGAPYNEQFF.

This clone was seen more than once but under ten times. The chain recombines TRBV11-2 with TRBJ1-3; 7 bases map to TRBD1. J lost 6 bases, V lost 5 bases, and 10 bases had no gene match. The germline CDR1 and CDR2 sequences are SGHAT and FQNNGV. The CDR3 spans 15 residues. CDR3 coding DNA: TGTGCCAGCAGCATCTCATCGGGACAGCAAAACACCATATATTTT. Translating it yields CASSISSGQQNTIYF.

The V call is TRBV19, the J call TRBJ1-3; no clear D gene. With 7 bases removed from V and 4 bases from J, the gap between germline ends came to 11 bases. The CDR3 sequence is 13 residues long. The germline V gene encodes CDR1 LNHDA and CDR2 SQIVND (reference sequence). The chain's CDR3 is CASMRAQGNTIYF. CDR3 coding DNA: TGTGCCAGTATGAGGGCTCAAGGAAACACCATATATTTT.

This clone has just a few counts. CDR3 in amino acids: CASSPGLAGGVYNEQFF. For the CDR3, the DNA is TGCGCCAGCAGCCCCGGACTAGCGGGGGGCGTCTACAATGAGCAGTTCTTC. The chain links TRBV5-1 to TRBJ2-1; 14 bases are shared with TRBD2. Germline CDR1 and CDR2: SGHRS and YFSETQ. V was pared by 4 bases and J by 3 bases, with 6 bases of the junction left unmatched. This CDR3 region has 17 residues.

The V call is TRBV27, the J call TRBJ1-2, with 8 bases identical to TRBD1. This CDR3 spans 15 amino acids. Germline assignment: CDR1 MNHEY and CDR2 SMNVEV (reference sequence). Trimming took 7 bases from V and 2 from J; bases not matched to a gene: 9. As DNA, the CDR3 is TGTGCCAGCATGGAGGTTACAGGGGGGAACTATGGCTACACCTTC. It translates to CASMEVTGGNYGYTF.

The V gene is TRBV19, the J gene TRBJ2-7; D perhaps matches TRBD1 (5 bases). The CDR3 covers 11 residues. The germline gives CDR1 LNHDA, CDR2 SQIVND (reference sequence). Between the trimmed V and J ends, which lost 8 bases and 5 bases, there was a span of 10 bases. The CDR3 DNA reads TGTGCCAGTCACGACAGCCACGAGCAGTACTTC. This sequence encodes CASHDSHEQYF. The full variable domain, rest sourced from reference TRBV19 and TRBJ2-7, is DGGITQSPKYLFRKEGQNVTLSCEQNLNHDAMYWYRQDPGQGLRLIYYSQIVNDFQKGDIAEGYSVSREKKESFPLTVTSAQKNPTAFYLCASHDSHEQYFGPGTRLTVT.

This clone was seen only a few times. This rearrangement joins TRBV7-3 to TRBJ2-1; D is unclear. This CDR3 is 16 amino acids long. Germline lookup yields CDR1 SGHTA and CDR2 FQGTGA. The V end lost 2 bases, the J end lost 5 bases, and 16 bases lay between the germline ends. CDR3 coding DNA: TGTGCCAGCAGCTTACGGTCAGTGACGACTGACAATGAGCAGTTCTTC. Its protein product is CASSLRSVTTDNEQFF.

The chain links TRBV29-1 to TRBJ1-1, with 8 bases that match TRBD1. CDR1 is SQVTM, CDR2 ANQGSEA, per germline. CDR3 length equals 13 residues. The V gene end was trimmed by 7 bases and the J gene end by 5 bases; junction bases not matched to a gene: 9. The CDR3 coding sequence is TGCAGCGCCACTGACAGGGGCAGGACTGAAGCTTTCTTT. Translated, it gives CSATDRGRTEAFF.

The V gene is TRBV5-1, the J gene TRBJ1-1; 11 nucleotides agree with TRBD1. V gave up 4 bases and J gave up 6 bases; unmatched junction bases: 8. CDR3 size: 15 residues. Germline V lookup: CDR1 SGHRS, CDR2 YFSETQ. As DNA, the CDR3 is TGCGCCAGCAGCCAAGGGACAGGGGGTAACGCTGAAGCTTTCTTT. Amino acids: CASSQGTGGNAEAFF.

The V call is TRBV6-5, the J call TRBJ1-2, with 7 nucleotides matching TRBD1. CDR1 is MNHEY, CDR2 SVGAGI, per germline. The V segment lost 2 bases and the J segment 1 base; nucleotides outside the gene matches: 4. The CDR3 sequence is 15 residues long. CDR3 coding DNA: TGTGCCAGCAGTTACCCGGGACAGAGTAACTATGGCTACACCTTC. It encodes CASSYPGQSNYGYTF.

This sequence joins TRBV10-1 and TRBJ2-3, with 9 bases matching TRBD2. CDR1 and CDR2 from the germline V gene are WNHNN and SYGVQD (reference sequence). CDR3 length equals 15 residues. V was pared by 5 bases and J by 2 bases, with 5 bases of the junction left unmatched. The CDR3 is CASSRLAGATDTQYF. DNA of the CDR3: TGCGCCAGCAGTAGATTAGCGGGAGCCACAGATACGCAGTATTTT.

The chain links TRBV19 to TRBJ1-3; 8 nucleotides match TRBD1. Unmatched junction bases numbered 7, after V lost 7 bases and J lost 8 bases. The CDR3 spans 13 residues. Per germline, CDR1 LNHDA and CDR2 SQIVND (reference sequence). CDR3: CASTEDRGYTIYF. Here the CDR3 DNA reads TGTGCCAGTACCGAAGACAGGGGATACACCATATATTTT.

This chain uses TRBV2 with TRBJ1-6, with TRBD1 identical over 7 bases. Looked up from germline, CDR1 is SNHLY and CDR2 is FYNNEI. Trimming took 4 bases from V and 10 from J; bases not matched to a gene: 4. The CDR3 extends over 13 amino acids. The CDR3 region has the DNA TGTGCCAGCAGTGGGGACAGTACATCACCCCTCCACTTT. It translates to CASSGDSTSPLHF.

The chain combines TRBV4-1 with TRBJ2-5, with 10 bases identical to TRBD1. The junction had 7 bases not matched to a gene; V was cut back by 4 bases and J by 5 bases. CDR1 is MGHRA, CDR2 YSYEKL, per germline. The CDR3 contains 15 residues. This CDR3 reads CASSRAGTGDETQYF. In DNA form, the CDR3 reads TGCGCCAGCAGCCGAGCCGGGACAGGGGACGAGACCCAGTACTTC.

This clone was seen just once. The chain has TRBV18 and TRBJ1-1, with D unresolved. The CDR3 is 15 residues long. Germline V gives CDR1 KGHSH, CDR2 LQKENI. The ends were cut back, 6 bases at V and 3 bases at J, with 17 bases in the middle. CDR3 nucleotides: TGTGCCAGCTCGCTCCATCTCAGTCTGGACACTGAAGCTTTCTTT. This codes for CASSLHLSLDTEAFF.

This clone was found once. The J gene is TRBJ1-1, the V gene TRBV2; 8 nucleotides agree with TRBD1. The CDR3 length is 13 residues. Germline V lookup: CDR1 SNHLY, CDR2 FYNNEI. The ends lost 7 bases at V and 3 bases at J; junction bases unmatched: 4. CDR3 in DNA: TGTGCCAGCATCAACAGGGGGGACACTGAAGCTTTCTTT. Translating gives CASINRGDTEAFF.

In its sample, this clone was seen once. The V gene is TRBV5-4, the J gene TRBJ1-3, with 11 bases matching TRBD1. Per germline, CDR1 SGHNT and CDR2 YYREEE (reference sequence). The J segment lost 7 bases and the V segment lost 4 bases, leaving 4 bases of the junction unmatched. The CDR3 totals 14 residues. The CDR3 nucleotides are TGTGCCAGCAGCCACGGACAGGGGGCGAACACCATATATTTT. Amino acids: CASSHGQGANTIYF.

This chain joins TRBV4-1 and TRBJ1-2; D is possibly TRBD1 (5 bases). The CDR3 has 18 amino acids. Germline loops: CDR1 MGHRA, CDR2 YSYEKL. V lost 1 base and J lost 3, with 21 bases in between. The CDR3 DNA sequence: TGCGCCAGCAGCCAAGGTACTCTCCGGGGGATGCAGGACTATGGCTACACCTTC. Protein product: CASSQGTLRGMQDYGYTF.

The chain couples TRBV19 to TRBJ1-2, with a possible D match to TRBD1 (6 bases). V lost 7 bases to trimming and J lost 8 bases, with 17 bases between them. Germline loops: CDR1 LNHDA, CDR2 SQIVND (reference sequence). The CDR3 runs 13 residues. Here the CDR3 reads CASTLGGARGYTF. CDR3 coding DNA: TGTGCCAGTACCCTCGGGGGGGCCAGGGGCTACACCTTC.

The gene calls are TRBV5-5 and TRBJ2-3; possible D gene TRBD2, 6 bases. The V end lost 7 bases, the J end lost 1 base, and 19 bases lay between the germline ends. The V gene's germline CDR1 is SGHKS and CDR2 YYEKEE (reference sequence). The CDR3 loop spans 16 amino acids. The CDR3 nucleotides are TGTGCCAGCGCCGAGTGGGGGGATTTCGGCACAGATACGCAGTATTTT. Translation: CASAEWGDFGTDTQYF.

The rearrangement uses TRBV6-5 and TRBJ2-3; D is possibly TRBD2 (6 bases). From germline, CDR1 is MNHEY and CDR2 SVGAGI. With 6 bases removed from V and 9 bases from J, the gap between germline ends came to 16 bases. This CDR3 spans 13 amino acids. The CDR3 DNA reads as TGTGCCAGCAGCCCTAGACTAGTTTCCACGCAGTATTTT. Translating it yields CASSPRLVSTQYF.

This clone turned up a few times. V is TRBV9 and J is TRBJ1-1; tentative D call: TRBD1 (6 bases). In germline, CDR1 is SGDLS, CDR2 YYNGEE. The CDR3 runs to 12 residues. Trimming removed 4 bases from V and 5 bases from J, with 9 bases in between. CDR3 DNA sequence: TGTGCCAGCAGCCCACAGGGAACTGAAGCTTTCTTT. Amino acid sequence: CASSPQGTEAFF.

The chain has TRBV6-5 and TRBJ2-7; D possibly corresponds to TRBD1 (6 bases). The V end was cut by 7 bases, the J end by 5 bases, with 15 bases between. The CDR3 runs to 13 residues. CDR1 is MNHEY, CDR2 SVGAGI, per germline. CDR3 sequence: CASIDSKGDEQYF. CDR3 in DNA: TGTGCCAGCATCGACAGTAAGGGGGACGAGCAGTACTTC.

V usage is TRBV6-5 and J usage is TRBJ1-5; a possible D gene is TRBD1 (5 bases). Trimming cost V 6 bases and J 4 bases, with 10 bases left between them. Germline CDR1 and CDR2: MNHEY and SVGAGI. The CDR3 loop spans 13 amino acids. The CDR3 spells CASSDSENQPQHF. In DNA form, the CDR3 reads TGTGCCAGCAGCGACAGTGAAAATCAGCCCCAGCATTTT.

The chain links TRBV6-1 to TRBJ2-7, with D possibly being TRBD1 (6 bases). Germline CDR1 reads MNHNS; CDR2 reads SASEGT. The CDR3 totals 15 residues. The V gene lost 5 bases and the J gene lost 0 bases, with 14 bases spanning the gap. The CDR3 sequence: CASSLGQGSSYEQYF. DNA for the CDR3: TGTGCCAGCAGTCTCGGCCAGGGGAGCTCCTACGAGCAGTACTTC.

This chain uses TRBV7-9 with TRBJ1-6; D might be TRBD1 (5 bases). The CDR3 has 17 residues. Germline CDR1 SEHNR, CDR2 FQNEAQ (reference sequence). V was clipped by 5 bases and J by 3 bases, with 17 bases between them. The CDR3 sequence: CASSPRSAGHYNSPLHF. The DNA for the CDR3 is TGTGCCAGCAGCCCTCGGTCGGCAGGACACTATAATTCACCCCTCCACTTT. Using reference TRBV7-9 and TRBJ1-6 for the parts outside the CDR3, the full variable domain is DTGVSQNPRHKITKRGQNVTFRCDPISEHNRLYWYRQTLGQGPEFLTYFQNEAQLEKSRLLSDRFSAERPKGSFSTLEIQRTEQGDSAMYLCASSPRSAGHYNSPLHFGNGTRLTVT.